The entry that follows covers one T cell receptor beta chain sequence. The authors ran the immunoSEQ assay, v3.0, at survey level. Only in-frame clones appear in the TCRdb table, and some are missing; sequencing was by immunoSEQ multiplex PCR. Altogether approximately 29,000 clones are present, over 85% being singletons, with the ten largest covering about a tenth. The sample originates from a study of long-term antiretroviral therapy in people with HIV. Trimming pared 4 bases from V and 4 bases from J, leaving 10 bases between. CDR1 SGHAT and CDR2 FQNNGV come from the germline V gene. This CDR3 comprises 14 residues.

This clonotype was sampled from a man in his forties with HIV. This chain links TRBV11-2 with TRBJ2-2, with a weak D call TRBD1 (6 bases). Sequencing was performed on unsorted PBMCs, taken 6.2 years after starting antiretroviral therapy. The CDR3 region is CASSSRDITGELFF. The CDR3 DNA is TGTGCCAGCAGCTCCCGGGACATCACCGGGGAGCTGTTTTTT.